The entry that follows covers one T cell receptor beta chain sequence. Which antigen it targets is not known. Base qualities are missing; no much larger clone stands one base away. The intended sense of this specimen's time point label: about 28 days (+/-7) after the second vaccine dose. In the paper's terms, the treatment or condition label means: meningococcal conjugate vaccine given as trial control. Vaccinee samples were obtained from the UK trials COV001 and COV002, which included a single-blind randomized controlled phase 2/3 trial of AZD1222 (ChAdOx1 nCoV-19) in healthy adults. Trial participant PBMC samples were collected at day 0 and day 28 after the second dose for TCRbeta chain sequencing. From its cysteine to its phenylalanine, the CDR3 spans 13 amino acids. CDR3 DNA only is kept here, 39 bases in frame from base 1. The germline V gene provides CDR1 ENHRY and CDR2 SYGVKD. The V end loses 8 bases and the J end loses 5 bases, and a stretch of 13 bases separates them.

The CDR3 regions of human TCRbeta chains were analyzed by immunosequencing. In the original analysis: Repertoire TCRs were matched against a reference library of SARS-CoV-2-specific TCRs generated with the MIRA antigen-specificity platform. Breadth was defined as the fraction of unique TCRs that were SARS-CoV-2-associated. Depth was defined as the fraction of total T cells that were SARS-CoV-2-associated. Each spike-specific TCR was assigned to its reactive spike region and to a CD4 or CD8 class using the MIRA data. Log10-transformed breadth and depth values were compared by one-way ANOVA with Sidak's multiple comparisons tests. What TCRdb holds here is the immuneACCESS table cut down to in-frame rearrangements. Part of the clones is not present; checked against another copy, under half of the missing clones reflect an unresolved V gene, and the others are unexplained. D and trimming were read from the DNA, whereas the V and J calls and clone size are those reported in that table. Recorded for this sample are 150,000 to 200,000 clones; roughly 92% of them occurred a single time. 3.6% of the sample is in the top ten clones.

These data originate in a study of T cell responses to AZD1222 COVID-19 vaccine (dated by TCRdb to about 2021). As for the study more broadly: TCR sequencing was performed for 230 to 250 trial participants, of whom about 200 were given two doses of AZD1222 and roughly 25 were given two doses of MenACWY control vaccine. Trial participants were enrolled by age into 18-55, 56-69 and 70-plus year subgroups, with 148, 28 and 57 TCR-sequenced participants respectively.

What the study reported, not specific to this receptor: Because no day 14 peak-response samples were available, the repertoires could be characterized only after the peak T cell response. A significant rise in spike-specific TCR breadth and depth was observed after two AZD1222 doses relative to day 0 and relative to MenACWY recipients. Most participants were white British and females outnumbered males, and the authors suggested that clonal diversity may have been underestimated. CD4 TCRs associated with the vaccine covered the entire spike protein, and the dominant responses were in regions 160-218 and 743-854. Conclusions about previously exposed vaccinees were limited because only six or seven AZD1222 recipients were SARS-CoV-2 seropositive at baseline. Reportedly, almost half of the unique spike-specific TCRs recognized epitopes lying outside the regions that are mutated in the B.1.351 and B.1.1.7 variants. In the small 56-69-year group, the increase in depth fell short of significance, most likely because of low power.

This receptor was taken from an adult who received the MenACWY meningococcal vaccine as a control. Sequencing was performed on peripheral blood, taken 28 days after the second dose of the MenACWY control vaccine. The rearranged chain carries TRBV10-3 and TRBJ1-3; TRBD1 is a possible D gene, resting on 5 matching bases. The bases read TGTGCCATCGGGGCAGGGTCAAGAAACACCATATATTTT. Its amino acids are CAIGAGSRNTIYF.